This TCR beta chain was observed in a study of technical replicates of blood from a handful of donors. The repertoire was sequenced with immunoSEQ multiplex PCR; TCRdb's copy has only in-frame clones and lacks some. This table holds under 15,000 clones, around 79% found once. CDR3 length: 17 residues. Germline assignment: CDR1 SGHTA and CDR2 FQGNSA. V was cut by 2 bases and J by 1 base, with 18 bases left in between. The TCR originated in a human donor in good health. The J gene is TRBJ2-7, the V gene TRBV7-2, with D possibly TRBD2 on 5 matching bases. The sample consisted of PBMCs. In DNA, the CDR3 is TGTGCCAGCAGCTTACCCAATACTACCGGGATTTCCTACGAGCAGTACTTC. Protein product: CASSLPNTTGISYEQYF.